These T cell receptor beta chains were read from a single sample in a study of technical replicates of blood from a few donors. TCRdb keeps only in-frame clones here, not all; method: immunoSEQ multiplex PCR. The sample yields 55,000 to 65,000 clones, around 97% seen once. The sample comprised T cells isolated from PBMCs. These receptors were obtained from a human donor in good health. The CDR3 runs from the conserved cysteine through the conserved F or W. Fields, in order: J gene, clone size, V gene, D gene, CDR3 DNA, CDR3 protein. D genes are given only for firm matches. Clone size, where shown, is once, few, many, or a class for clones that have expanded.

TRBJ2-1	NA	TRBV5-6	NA	TGTGCCAGCAGCTTGGCCCAGGGTGGGCTTAATGAGCAGTTCTTC	CASSLAQGGLNEQFF
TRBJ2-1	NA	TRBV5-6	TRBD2	TGTGCCAGCAGCTTGGTTAGCGGGCTGGGGTACAATGAGCAGTTCTTC	CASSLVSGLGYNEQFF
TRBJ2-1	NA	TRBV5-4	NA	TGTGCCAGCAGTTGGGCCTTAGGGGATGAGCAGTTCTTC	CASSWALGDEQFF
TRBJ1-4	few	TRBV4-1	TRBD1	TGCGCCAGCAGCCCACGGGACAGGGGCTATGAAAAACTGTTTTTT	CASSPRDRGYEKLFF
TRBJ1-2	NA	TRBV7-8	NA	TGTGCCAGCAGCCCCCGAGACATCCTTGGCTACACCTTC	CASSPRDILGYTF
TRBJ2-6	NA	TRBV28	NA	TGTGCCAGCAGTTTGGTAGACAGATTTAGCTCTGGGGCCAACGTCCTGACTTTC	CASSLVDRFSSGANVLTF
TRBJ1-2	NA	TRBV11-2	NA	TGTGCCAGCAGCTTAGACCAGGGCTTCTATGGCTACACCTTC	CASSLDQGFYGYTF
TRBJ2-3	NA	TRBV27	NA	TGTGCCAGCAGTTTATCGGCGGAGACTAGCACAGATACGCAGTATTTT	CASSLSAETSTDTQYF
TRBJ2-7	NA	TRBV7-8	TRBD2	TGTGCCAGCAGCCGGACTAGCGGGATTGACGAGCAGTACTTC	CASSRTSGIDEQYF
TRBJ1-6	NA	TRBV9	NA	TGTGCCAGCGGCGTGATAGGAGCTTATAATTCACCCCTCCACTTT	CASGVIGAYNSPLHF
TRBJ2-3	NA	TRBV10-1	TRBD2	TGCGCCACCTCCGACGGGGGGAACACAGATACGCAGTATTTT	CATSDGGNTDTQYF
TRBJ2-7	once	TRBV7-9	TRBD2	TGTGCCAGCAGCCGCCCGGGACTAGCGGGAGATAGCGAGCAGTACTTC	CASSRPGLAGDSEQYF
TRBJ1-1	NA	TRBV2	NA	TGTGCCAGCTCGCGAGTAAAAATGAACACTGAAGCTTTCTTT	CASSRVKMNTEAFF